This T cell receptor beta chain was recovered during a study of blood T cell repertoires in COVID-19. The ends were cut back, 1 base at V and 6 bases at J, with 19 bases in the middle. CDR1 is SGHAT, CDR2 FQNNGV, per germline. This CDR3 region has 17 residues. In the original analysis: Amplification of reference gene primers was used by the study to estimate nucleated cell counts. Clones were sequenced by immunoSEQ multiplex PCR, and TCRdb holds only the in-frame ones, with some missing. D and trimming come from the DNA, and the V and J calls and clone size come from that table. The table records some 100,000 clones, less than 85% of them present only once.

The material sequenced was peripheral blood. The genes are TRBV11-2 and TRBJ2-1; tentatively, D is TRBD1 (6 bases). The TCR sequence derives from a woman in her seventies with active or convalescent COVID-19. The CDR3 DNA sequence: TGTGCCAGCAGCTTAGGGCGGTATGGGACACAACCCAATGAGCAGTTCTTC. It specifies CASSLGRYGTQPNEQFF.